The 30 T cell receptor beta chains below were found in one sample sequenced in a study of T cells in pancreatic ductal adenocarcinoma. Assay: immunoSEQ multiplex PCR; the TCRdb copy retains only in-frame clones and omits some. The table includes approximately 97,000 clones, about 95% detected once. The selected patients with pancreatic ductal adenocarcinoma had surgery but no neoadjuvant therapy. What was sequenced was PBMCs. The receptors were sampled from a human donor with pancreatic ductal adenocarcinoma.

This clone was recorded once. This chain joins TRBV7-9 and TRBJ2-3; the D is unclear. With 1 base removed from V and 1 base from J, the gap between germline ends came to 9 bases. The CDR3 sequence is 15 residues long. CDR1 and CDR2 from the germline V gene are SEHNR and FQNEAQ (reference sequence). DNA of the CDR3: TGTGCCAGCAGCTTAGGGGTTACAGGCACAGATACGCAGTATTTT. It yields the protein CASSLGVTGTDTQYF.

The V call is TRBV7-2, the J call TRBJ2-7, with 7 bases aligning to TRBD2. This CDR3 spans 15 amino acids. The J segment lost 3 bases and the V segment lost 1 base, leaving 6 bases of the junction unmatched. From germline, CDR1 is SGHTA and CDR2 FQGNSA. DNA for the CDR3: TGTGCCAGCAGCTTAGTTCGCGGGAGTGTCTACGAGCAGTACTTC. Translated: CASSLVRGSVYEQYF.

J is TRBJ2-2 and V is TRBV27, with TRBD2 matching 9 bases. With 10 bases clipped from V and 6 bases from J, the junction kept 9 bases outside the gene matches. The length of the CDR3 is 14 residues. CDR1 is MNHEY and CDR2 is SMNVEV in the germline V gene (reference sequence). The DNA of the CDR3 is TGTGCCACAGCGGCGGGAGGGCCCCCCGGGGAGCTGTTTTTT. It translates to CATAAGGPPGELFF.

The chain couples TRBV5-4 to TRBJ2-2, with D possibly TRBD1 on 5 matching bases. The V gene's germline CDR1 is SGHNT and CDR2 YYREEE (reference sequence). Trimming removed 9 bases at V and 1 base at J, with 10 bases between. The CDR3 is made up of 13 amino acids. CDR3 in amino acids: CATSTENTGELFF. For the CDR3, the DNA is TGTGCCACCTCGACAGAGAACACCGGGGAGCTGTTTTTT.

The CDR3 is CASTGIHEQYF. CDR3 sequence (DNA): TGTGCCAGCACAGGGATCCACGAGCAGTACTTC. The chain has TRBV28 and TRBJ2-7; perhaps TRBD1 as D (5 bases). The V gene's germline CDR1 is MDHEN and CDR2 SYDVKM. The CDR3 contains 11 residues. With 7 bases removed from V and 5 bases from J, the gap between germline ends came to 9 bases. The complete variable domain, with remaining parts taken from reference TRBV28 and TRBJ2-7, reads DVKVTQSSRYLVKRTGEKVFLECVQDMDHENMFWYRQDPGLGLRLIYFSYDVKMKEKGDIPEGYSVSREKKERFSLILESASTNQTSMYLCASTGIHEQYFGPGTRLTVT.

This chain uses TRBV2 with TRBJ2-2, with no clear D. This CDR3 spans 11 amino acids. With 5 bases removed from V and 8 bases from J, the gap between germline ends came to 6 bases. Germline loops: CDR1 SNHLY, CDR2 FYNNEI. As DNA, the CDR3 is TGTGCCAGCAGTCAGACAGGGGAGCTGTTTTTT. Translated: CASSQTGELFF.

The chain's CDR3 is CASSFSGVPYEQYF. CDR3 sequence (DNA): TGTGCCAGCAGCTTTTCGGGAGTCCCCTACGAGCAGTACTTC. V is TRBV7-9 and J is TRBJ2-7, with D tentatively TRBD2 (6 bases). The CDR3 loop spans 14 amino acids. CDR1 and CDR2 from the germline V gene are SEHNR and FQNEAQ (reference sequence). Trimming removed 3 bases at V and 2 bases at J, with 11 bases between. Full variable domain (outside the CDR3, taken from reference TRBV7-9 and TRBJ2-7): DTGVSQNPRHKITKRGQNVTFRCDPISEHNRLYWYRQTLGQGPEFLTYFQNEAQLEKSRLLSDRFSAERPKGSFSTLEIQRTEQGDSAMYLCASSFSGVPYEQYFGPGTRLTVT.

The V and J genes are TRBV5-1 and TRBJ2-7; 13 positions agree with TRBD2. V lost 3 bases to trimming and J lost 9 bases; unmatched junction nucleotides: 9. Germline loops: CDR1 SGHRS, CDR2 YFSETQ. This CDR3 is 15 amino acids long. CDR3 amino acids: CASSSPGTSGNLQYF. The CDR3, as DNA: TGCGCCAGCAGCTCCCCCGGGACTAGCGGGAATCTGCAGTACTTC.

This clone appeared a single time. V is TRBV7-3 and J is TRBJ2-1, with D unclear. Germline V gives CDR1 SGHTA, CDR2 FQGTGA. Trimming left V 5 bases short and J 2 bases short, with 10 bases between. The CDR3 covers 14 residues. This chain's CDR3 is CASSERHTYNEQFF. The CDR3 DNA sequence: TGTGCCAGCAGCGAGAGACACACCTACAATGAGCAGTTCTTC. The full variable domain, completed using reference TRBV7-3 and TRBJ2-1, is GAGVSQTPSNKVTEKGKYVELRCDPISGHTALYWYRQSLGQGPEFLIYFQGTGAADDSGLPNDRFFAVRPEGSVSTLKIQRTERGDSAVYLCASSERHTYNEQFFGPGTRLTVL.

DNA for the CDR3: TGCGCCAGCTCCGGGAGCACAGATACGCAGTATTTT. It translates to CASSGSTDTQYF. This sequence joins TRBV10-1 and TRBJ2-3; no definite D call. Between the trimmed V and J ends, which lost 8 bases and 0 bases, there was a span of 6 bases. Germline V CDR1 and CDR2: WNHNN, SYGVQD (reference sequence). The CDR3 is 12 amino acids.

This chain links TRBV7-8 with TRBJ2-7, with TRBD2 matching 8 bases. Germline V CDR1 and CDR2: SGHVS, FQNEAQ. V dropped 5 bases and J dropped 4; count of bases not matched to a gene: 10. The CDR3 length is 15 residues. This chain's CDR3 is CASSPSSGSVYEQYF. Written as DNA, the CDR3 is TGTGCCAGCAGCCCCTCGAGCGGGAGCGTTTACGAGCAGTACTTC.

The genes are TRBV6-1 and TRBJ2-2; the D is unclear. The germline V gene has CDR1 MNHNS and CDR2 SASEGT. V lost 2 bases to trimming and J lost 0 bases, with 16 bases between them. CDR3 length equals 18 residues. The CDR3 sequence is CASSEYMRYPANTGELFF. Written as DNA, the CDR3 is TGTGCCAGCAGTGAATACATGAGGTACCCCGCGAACACCGGGGAGCTGTTTTTT.

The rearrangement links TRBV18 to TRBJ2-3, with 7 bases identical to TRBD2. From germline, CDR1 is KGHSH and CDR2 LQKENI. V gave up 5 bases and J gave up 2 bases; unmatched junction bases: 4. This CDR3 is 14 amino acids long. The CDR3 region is CASSRLASTDTQYF. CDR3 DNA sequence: TGTGCCAGCTCAAGACTAGCTTCCACAGATACGCAGTATTTT.

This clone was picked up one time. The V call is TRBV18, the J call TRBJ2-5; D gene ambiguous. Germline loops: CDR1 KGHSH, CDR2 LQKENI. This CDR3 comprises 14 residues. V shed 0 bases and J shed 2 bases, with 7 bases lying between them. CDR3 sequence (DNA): TGTGCCAGCTCACCACCACTCCATCAAGAGACCCAGTACTTC. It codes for CASSPPLHQETQYF.

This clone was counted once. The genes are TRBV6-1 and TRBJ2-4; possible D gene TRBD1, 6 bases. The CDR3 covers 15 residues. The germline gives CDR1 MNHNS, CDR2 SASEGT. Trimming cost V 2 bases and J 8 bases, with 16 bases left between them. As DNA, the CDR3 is TGTGCCAGCAGTGAACAGCAGGCCGAGGGGGACATTCAGTACTTC. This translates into CASSEQQAEGDIQYF.

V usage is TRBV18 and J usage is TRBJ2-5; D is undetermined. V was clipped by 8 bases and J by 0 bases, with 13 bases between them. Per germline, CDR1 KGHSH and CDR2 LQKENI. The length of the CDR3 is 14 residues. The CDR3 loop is CASKSAANQETQYF. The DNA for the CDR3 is TGTGCCAGCAAAAGCGCGGCCAACCAAGAGACCCAGTACTTC.

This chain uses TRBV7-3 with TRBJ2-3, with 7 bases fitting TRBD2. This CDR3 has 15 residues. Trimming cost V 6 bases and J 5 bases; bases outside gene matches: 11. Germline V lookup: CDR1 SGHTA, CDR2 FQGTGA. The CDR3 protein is CASSQERGVLDTQYF. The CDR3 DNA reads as TGTGCCAGCAGTCAGGAGCGGGGTGTACTAGATACGCAGTATTTT.

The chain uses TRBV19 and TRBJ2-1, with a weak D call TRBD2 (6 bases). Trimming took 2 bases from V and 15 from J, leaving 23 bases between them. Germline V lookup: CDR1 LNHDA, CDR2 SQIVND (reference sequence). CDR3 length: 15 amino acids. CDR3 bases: TGTGCCAGTAGTATAATGGTAGGAGGGAGAGGCCGGAGGTTCTTC. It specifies CASSIMVGGRGRRFF. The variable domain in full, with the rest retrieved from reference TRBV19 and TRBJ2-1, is DGGITQSPKYLFRKEGQNVTLSCEQNLNHDAMYWYRQDPGQGLRLIYYSQIVNDFQKGDIAEGYSVSREKKESFPLTVTSAQKNPTAFYLCASSIMVGGRGRRFFGPGTRLTVL.

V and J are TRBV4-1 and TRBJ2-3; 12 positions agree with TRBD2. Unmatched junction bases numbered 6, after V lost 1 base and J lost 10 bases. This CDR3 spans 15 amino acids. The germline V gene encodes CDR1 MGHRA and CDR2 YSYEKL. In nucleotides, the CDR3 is TGCGCCAGCAGCCAAGCCCAGACTAGCGGGAGTCCGCAGTATTTT. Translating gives CASSQAQTSGSPQYF.

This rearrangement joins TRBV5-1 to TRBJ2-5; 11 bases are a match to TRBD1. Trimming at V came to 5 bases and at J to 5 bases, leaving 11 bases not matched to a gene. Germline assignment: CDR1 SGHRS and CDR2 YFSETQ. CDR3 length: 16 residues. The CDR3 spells CASRAGQGAPGETQYF. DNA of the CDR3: TGCGCCAGCAGGGCAGGACAGGGGGCGCCGGGGGAGACCCAGTACTTC.

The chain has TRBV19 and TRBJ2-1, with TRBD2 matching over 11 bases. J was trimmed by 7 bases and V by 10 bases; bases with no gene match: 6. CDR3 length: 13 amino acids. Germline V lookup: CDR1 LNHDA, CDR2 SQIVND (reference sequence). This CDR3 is CATTSGRQNEQFF. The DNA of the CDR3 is TGTGCCACCACTAGCGGGAGACAGAATGAGCAGTTCTTC.

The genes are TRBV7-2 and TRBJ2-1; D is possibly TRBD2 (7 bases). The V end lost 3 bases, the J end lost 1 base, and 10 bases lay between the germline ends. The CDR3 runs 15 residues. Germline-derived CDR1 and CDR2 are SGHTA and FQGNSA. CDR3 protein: CASSFRGGSYNEQFF. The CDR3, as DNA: TGTGCCAGCAGCTTTAGGGGGGGATCCTACAATGAGCAGTTCTTC. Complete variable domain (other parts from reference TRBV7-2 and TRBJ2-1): GAGVSQSPSNKVTEKGKDVELRCDPISGHTALYWYRQSLGQGLEFLIYFQGNSAPDKSGLPSDRFSAERTGGSVSTLTIQRTQQEDSAVYLCASSFRGGSYNEQFFGPGTRLTVL.

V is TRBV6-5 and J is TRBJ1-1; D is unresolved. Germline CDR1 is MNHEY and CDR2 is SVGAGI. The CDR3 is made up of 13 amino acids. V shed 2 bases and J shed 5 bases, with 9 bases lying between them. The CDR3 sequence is CASSYGSGTEAFF. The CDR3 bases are TGTGCCAGCAGTTACGGTTCGGGGACTGAAGCTTTCTTT.

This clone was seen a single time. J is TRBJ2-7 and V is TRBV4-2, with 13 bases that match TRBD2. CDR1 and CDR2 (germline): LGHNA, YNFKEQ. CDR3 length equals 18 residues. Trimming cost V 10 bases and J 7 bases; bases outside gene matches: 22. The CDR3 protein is CAIHPPPPTSGRAGEQYF. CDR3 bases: TGTGCCATCCACCCGCCCCCCCCTACTAGCGGGAGGGCGGGGGAGCAGTACTTC.

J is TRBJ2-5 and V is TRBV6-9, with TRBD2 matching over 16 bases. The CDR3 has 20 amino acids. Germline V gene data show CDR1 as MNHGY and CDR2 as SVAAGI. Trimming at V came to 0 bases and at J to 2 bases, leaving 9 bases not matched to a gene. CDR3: CASSYSLPGLAGGTQETQYF. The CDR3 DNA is TGTGCCAGCAGTTATTCACTCCCGGGACTAGCGGGAGGGACACAAGAGACCCAGTACTTC.

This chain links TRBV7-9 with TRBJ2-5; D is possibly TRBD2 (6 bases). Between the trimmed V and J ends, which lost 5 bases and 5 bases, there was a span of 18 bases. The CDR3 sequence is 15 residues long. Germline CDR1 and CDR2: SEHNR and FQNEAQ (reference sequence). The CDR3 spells CASSGLEARGETQYF. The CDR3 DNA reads TGTGCCAGCAGCGGTCTTGAAGCCCGGGGGGAGACCCAGTACTTC.

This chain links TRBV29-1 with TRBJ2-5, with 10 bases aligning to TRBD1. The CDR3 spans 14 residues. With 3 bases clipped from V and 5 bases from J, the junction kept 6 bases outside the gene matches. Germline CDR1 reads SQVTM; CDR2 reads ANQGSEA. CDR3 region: CSVDDRGHLETQYF. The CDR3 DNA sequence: TGCAGCGTTGATGACAGGGGGCATTTGGAGACCCAGTACTTC.

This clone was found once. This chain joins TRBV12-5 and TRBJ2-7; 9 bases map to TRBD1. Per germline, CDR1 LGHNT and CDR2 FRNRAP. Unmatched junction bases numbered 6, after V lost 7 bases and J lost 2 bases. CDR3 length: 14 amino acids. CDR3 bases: TGTGCTAGTGCCTGGGGACAGGGCCCCTACGAGCAGTACTTC. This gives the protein CASAWGQGPYEQYF.

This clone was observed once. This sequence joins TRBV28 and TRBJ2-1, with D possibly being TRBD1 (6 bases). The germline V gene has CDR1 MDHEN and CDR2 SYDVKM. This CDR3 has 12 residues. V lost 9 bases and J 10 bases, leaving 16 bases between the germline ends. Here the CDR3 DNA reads TGTGCCAGTATCACAGGGCCGGGGGAGCAGTTCTTC. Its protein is CASITGPGEQFF.

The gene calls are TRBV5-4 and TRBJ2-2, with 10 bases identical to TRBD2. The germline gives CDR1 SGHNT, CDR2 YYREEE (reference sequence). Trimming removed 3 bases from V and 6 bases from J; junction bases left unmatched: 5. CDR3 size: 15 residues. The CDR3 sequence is CASSSGLAGAGELFF. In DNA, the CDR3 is TGTGCCAGCAGCTCCGGGCTAGCGGGAGCCGGGGAGCTGTTTTTT.